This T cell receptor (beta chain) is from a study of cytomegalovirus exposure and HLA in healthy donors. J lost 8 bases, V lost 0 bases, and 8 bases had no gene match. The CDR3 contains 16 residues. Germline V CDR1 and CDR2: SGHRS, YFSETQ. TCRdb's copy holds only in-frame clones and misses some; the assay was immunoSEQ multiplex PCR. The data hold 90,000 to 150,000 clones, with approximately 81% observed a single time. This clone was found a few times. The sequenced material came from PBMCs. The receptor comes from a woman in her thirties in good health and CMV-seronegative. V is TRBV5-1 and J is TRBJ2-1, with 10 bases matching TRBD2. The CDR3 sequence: CASSLDPAGGPHEQFF. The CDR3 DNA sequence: TGCGCCAGCAGCTTGGATCCAGCGGGGGGGCCGCATGAGCAGTTCTTC.